What follows is one T cell receptor beta chain and its context. The entry originates in a study of blood T cell repertoires in COVID-19. Study as a whole: The United States, Italy and Spain provided the acute and convalescent COVID-19 samples. PBMCs, B-cell-depleted T cells, or T cells provided the cDNA or gDNA that made up the material.

Sequenced by immunoSEQ multiplex PCR; TCRdb stores in-frame clones only, minus some. Found here are around 360,000 clones, over 75% of them singletons; the top ten hold 8.5% to 12%. The V gene end was trimmed by 2 bases and the J gene end by 1 base; junction bases not matched to a gene: 2. Germline CDR1 is SGHDT and CDR2 is YYEEEE. CDR3 size: 15 residues. The chain is built from TRBV5-6 and TRBJ1-5; the match to TRBD1 covers 8 bases. The clonotype originates from a woman between 25 and 40 years old with COVID-19, enrolled during active disease. The sample was peripheral blood. The CDR3 nucleotides are TGTGCCAGCAGCTTACAGGGGGGGAGCAATCAGCCCCAGCATTTT. Residues: CASSLQGGSNQPQHF. Using reference TRBV5-6 and TRBJ1-5 for the parts outside the CDR3, the full variable domain is DAGVTQSPTHLIKTRGQQVTLRCSPKSGHDTVSWYQQALGQGPQFIFQYYEEEERQRGNFPDRFSGHQFPNYSSELNVNALLLGDSALYLCASSLQGGSNQPQHFGDGTRLSIL.